Listed here are 22 T cell receptor beta chains from one sample, sequenced in a study of CD8 T cells in ankylosing spondylitis. No antigens are known for them. Regarding the study as a whole: It appeared that ankylosing spondylitis blood was characterized by a TCR beta motif of under ten highly homologous variants.

Via MiXCR, TCRdb re-called the 5' RACE reads, giving one row per CDR3 protein. Of about 840,000 distinct CDR3 sequences detected, around 11% appear once; the ten largest clones hold under 0.6%. Material for sequencing was blood, either unsorted or a sorted T cell fraction (not recorded which). The receptors were sampled from a male donor with ankylosing spondylitis.

This clonotype was seen repeatedly, ten times or more. V is TRBV9 and J is TRBJ2-7; TRBD1 aligns across 9 bases. Germline CDR1 reads SGDLS; CDR2 reads YYNGEE. The CDR3 loop spans 15 amino acids. Trimming removed 2 bases from V and 2 bases from J; junction bases left unmatched: 5. The chain's CDR3 is CASSVSGTGPYEQYF. In DNA form, the CDR3 reads TGTGCCAGCAGCGTGTCCGGGACAGGGCCCTACGAGCAGTACTTC. The whole variable domain, remainder taken from reference TRBV9 and TRBJ2-7, is DSGVTQTPKHLITATGQRVTLRCSPRSGDLSVYWYQQSLDQGLQFLIQYYNGEERAKGNILERFSAQQFPDLHSELNLSSLELGDSALYFCASSVSGTGPYEQYFGPGTRLTVT.

The chain links TRBV3-1 to TRBJ1-1; D remains unclear. The CDR3 covers 14 residues. Germline values: CDR1 LGHDT, CDR2 YNNKEL (reference sequence). The ends were cut back, 5 bases at V and 7 bases at J, with 17 bases in the middle. CDR3 loop: CASSNTPGLGEAFF. For the CDR3, the DNA is TGTGCCAGCAGCAATACTCCGGGGTTAGGTGAAGCTTTCTTT.

This clonotype occurred a few times. The genes are TRBV6-5 and TRBJ2-1; the match to TRBD2 covers 10 bases. This CDR3 region has 17 residues. Germline trimming cut 1 base from V and 7 bases from J; bases unmatched to any gene: 10. Per the germline V gene, CDR1 is MNHEY and CDR2 is SVGAGI. The CDR3 DNA follows: TGTGCCAGCAGTTACTTGAGACCTAGCGGGAGTTGGAATGAGCAGTTCTTC. Protein: CASSYLRPSGSWNEQFF.

This clonotype was detected many times. J is TRBJ1-2 and V is TRBV28; tentatively, D is TRBD1 (5 bases). The germline V gene has CDR1 MDHEN and CDR2 SYDVKM. This CDR3 spans 13 amino acids. V dropped 3 bases and J dropped 4 bases, with 9 bases sitting between them. CDR3 DNA sequence: TGTGCCAGCAGTTTTGGGGCAGGCTATGGCTACACCTTC. Its translation is CASSFGAGYGYTF.

The rearrangement uses TRBV6-1 and TRBJ1-6; D not certain. This CDR3 contains 13 residues. From germline, CDR1 is MNHNS and CDR2 SASEGT. V lost 6 bases and J lost 8, with 11 bases in between. The CDR3 DNA sequence: TGTGCCAGCAGGGAGGGTTTGGATTCACCCCTCCACTTT. Its protein is CASREGLDSPLHF.

This sequence joins TRBV5-1 and TRBJ2-3; TRBD1 aligns across 9 bases. J gave up 2 bases and V 0 bases, and 4 bases lay outside the gene matches. In germline, CDR1 is SGHRS, CDR2 YFSETQ. The CDR3 is 16 amino acids. The CDR3 sequence is CASSLGGQGDTDTQYF. The CDR3 region has the DNA TGCGCCAGCAGCTTGGGGGGACAGGGAGACACAGATACGCAGTATTTT.

The V gene is TRBV7-2, the J gene TRBJ2-7, with TRBD2 as a possible D gene (5 bases). The CDR3 runs 14 residues. Germline V gene sequence: CDR1 SGHTA, CDR2 FQGNSA. Trimming removed 1 base at V and 2 bases at J, with 9 bases between. The CDR3 loop reads CASSLVSSTYEQYF. CDR3 in DNA: TGTGCCAGCAGCTTAGTATCTAGCACCTACGAGCAGTACTTC.

This clonotype has just a few counts. The rearrangement links TRBV18 to TRBJ2-7, with D unclear. CDR3 size: 14 residues. Germline-derived CDR1 and CDR2 are KGHSH and LQKENI. Trimming cost V 2 bases and J 0 bases, with 8 bases left between them. CDR3 sequence (DNA): TGTGCCAGCTCACCAAGCGTTGGCTCCTACGAGCAGTACTTC. This sequence encodes CASSPSVGSYEQYF.

The V gene is TRBV20-1, the J gene TRBJ2-3; D possibly uses TRBD1 or TRBD2 (7 bases each). Germline V gene data show CDR1 as DFQATT and CDR2 as SNEGSKA (reference sequence). Trimming took 5 bases from V and 2 from J, leaving 20 bases between them. The CDR3 runs 16 residues. The CDR3 sequence is CSAQIQGGGHTDTQYF. CDR3 nucleotides: TGCAGTGCTCAAATTCAGGGGGGGGGCCACACAGATACGCAGTATTTT.

CDR3 in amino acids: CSATDLRGTYNEQFF. CDR3 DNA sequence: TGCAGTGCTACCGATTTGAGGGGGACCTACAATGAGCAGTTCTTC. The chain has TRBV20-1 and TRBJ2-1, with TRBD1 as a possible D gene (6 bases). V was clipped by 4 bases and J by 2 bases, with 15 bases between them. This CDR3 has 15 amino acids. The germline V gene encodes CDR1 DFQATT and CDR2 SNEGSKA (reference sequence).

The V call is TRBV29-1, the J call TRBJ2-1, with 9 bases lining up with TRBD2. The V gene's germline CDR1 is SQVTM and CDR2 ANQGSEA. The CDR3 runs 13 residues. J gave up 7 bases and V 0 bases, and 1 base lay outside the gene matches. CDR3 nucleotides: TGCAGCGTTGAAGATCTAGCGGGGAATGAGCAGTTCTTC. It codes for CSVEDLAGNEQFF.

The chain employs TRBV20-1 and TRBJ2-7; a possible D gene is TRBD2 (6 bases). The V end was cut by 5 bases, the J end by 6 bases, with 14 bases between. The V gene's germline CDR1 is DFQATT and CDR2 SNEGSKA (reference sequence). The CDR3 length is 12 residues. The CDR3 loop is CSAPKDYSEQYF. CDR3 sequence (DNA): TGCAGTGCTCCAAAGGACTATTCCGAGCAGTACTTC.

The chain carries TRBV12-3 or TRBV12-4 and TRBJ2-1, with TRBD2 matching 15 bases. The CDR3 has 20 residues. Germline trimming cut 2 bases from V and 0 bases from J; bases unmatched to any gene: 8. Here the CDR3 reads CASSLKGLAGGLRSYNEQFF. CDR3 coding DNA: TGTGCCAGCAGTTTAAAGGGACTAGCGGGAGGACTCCGCTCCTACAATGAGCAGTTCTTC.

The chain has TRBV7-3 and TRBJ2-4, with a possible D match to TRBD2 (6 bases). The germline gives CDR1 SGHTA, CDR2 FQGTGA. This CDR3 spans 15 amino acids. Between the trimmed V and J ends, which lost 0 bases and 3 bases, there was a span of 9 bases. The CDR3 loop reads CASSLTREGKNIQYF. CDR3 coding DNA: TGTGCCAGCAGCTTAACGCGGGAAGGCAAAAACATTCAGTACTTC.

This clonotype was counted between two and nine times. This chain's CDR3 is CASSLGDAVGNYGYTF. Written as DNA, the CDR3 is TGCGCCAGCAGCCTGGGCGATGCAGTGGGGAACTATGGCTACACCTTC. The chain recombines TRBV5-1 with TRBJ1-2; the D is unclear. CDR1 is SGHRS and CDR2 is YFSETQ in the germline V gene. This CDR3 comprises 16 residues. Deletions cut 4 bases from V and 2 bases from J, with 18 bases between. The whole variable domain, filled in from reference TRBV5-1 and TRBJ1-2, reads KAGVTQTPRYLIKTRGQQVTLSCSPISGHRSVSWYQQTPGQGLQFLFEYFSETQRNKGNFPGRFSGRQFSNSRSEMNVSTLELGDSALYLCASSLGDAVGNYGYTFGSGTRLTVV.

This clonotype was found a few times. This chain joins TRBV24-1 and TRBJ1-1; D ambiguous. The CDR3 runs 14 residues. Trimming left V 3 bases short and J 0 bases short, with 7 bases between. CDR1 and CDR2 from the germline V gene are KGHDR and SFDVKD. As DNA, the CDR3 is TGTGCCACCAGTGATGGACCCATGAACACTGAAGCTTTCTTT. This codes for CATSDGPMNTEAFF.

In nucleotides, the CDR3 is TGTGCCAGCAGCCGACAGGTTACGCAGCAGTACTTC. Its protein is CASSRQVTQQYF. This sequence joins TRBV11-2 and TRBJ2-7; D is perhaps TRBD1 (6 bases). Between the trimmed V and J ends, which lost 5 bases and 8 bases, there was a span of 13 bases. The germline gives CDR1 SGHAT, CDR2 FQNNGV. This CDR3 region has 12 residues.

This clonotype has at least ten counts. This rearrangement joins TRBV5-1 to TRBJ1-2; D gene unclear. Per the germline V gene, CDR1 is SGHRS and CDR2 is YFSETQ. The CDR3 runs 14 residues. V was trimmed by 5 bases and J by 8 bases, leaving 19 bases between them. Here the CDR3 DNA reads TGCGCCAGCAGGAAGGACCTAACTCCGGGGGGCTACACCTTC. Translating gives CASRKDLTPGGYTF.

The CDR3 protein is CASSFVGNSPLHF. DNA of the CDR3: TGTGCCAGCAGTTTTGTAGGGAATTCACCCCTCCACTTT. This chain uses TRBV28 with TRBJ1-6; no reliable D call. This CDR3 is 13 amino acids long. The V gene's germline CDR1 is MDHEN and CDR2 SYDVKM. Trimming shortened V by 3 bases and J by 7 bases, and 7 bases separated the two germline ends.

This clonotype was observed at least ten times. The chain employs TRBV27 and TRBJ2-1, with D possibly called TRBD1 or TRBD2 (6 bases each). The CDR3 extends over 16 amino acids. The V end was cut by 6 bases, the J end by 9 bases, with 24 bases between. The germline gives CDR1 MNHEY, CDR2 SMNVEV (reference sequence). CDR3 amino acids: CASSLRRGTPSSEQFF. CDR3 DNA sequence: TGTGCCAGCAGCCTCCGTAGGGGGACTCCCTCAAGTGAGCAGTTCTTC.

This clonotype was seen repeatedly, ten times or more. V and J are TRBV6-1 and TRBJ1-2; 7 positions agree with TRBD1. The CDR3 has 13 residues. Trimming took 8 bases from V and 8 from J; bases not matched to a gene: 11. Germline V CDR1 and CDR2: MNHNS, SASEGT. The CDR3 here is CASSLRGRGGYTF. As DNA, the CDR3 is TGTGCCAGCTCACTTAGGGGGCGCGGGGGCTACACCTTC.

There are a few counts of this clonotype. This chain connects TRBV15 to TRBJ1-2, with D maybe TRBD1 (5 bases). CDR1 LNHNV and CDR2 YYDKDF come from the germline V gene (reference sequence). V lost 0 bases to trimming and J lost 5 bases, with 7 bases between them. The CDR3 has 13 amino acids. CDR3 nucleotide sequence: TGTGCCACCAGCAGAGATGACAGTTATGGCTACACCTTC. Translating gives CATSRDDSYGYTF.